These 26 T cell receptor beta chains were all obtained from the same sample, sequenced in a study of cytomegalovirus exposure and HLA in healthy donors. PCR employed 60 Vbeta and 13 Jbeta primers. The repertoire was sequenced with immunoSEQ multiplex PCR; TCRdb's copy has only in-frame clones and lacks some. The sample yields under 200,000 clones, about 81% seen once. The sequencing input was PBMCs. The source is a woman aged 18-29 years in good health and CMV-seronegative.

The chain is built from TRBV5-1 and TRBJ2-5; D remains ambiguous. The CDR3 sequence is 13 residues long. The germline V gene has CDR1 SGHRS and CDR2 YFSETQ. V lost 1 base and J 5 bases, leaving 9 bases between the germline ends. In DNA, the CDR3 is TGCGCCAGCAGCTTGTCTAACGGGGAGACCCAGTACTTC. It translates to CASSLSNGETQYF.

The CDR3 is CASAIGGGYSGELFF. The CDR3 DNA sequence: TGTGCCAGCGCGATTGGGGGGGGGTACTCCGGGGAGCTGTTTTTT. The chain couples TRBV7-6 to TRBJ2-2, with 7 bases identical to TRBD2. With 8 bases clipped from V and 6 bases from J, the junction kept 12 bases outside the gene matches. The germline gives CDR1 SGHVS, CDR2 FNYEAQ. The CDR3 is 15 amino acids. The full variable domain, its missing parts supplied by reference TRBV7-6 and TRBJ2-2, is GAGVSQSPRYKVTKRGQDVALRCDPISGHVSLYWYRQALGQGPEFLTYFNYEAQQDKSGLPNDRFSAERPEGSISTLTIQRTEQRDSAMYRCASAIGGGYSGELFFGEGSRLTVL.

This rearrangement joins TRBV19 to TRBJ2-1; 7 nucleotides line up with TRBD1. The V gene's germline CDR1 is LNHDA and CDR2 SQIVND (reference sequence). This CDR3 is 15 amino acids long. V lost 4 bases, J lost 4 bases, and 7 bases stayed unmatched. The CDR3 reads CASSTDREVYNEQFF. In DNA, the CDR3 is TGTGCCAGTAGTACAGACAGGGAAGTATACAATGAGCAGTTCTTC.

The chain employs TRBV7-8 and TRBJ1-5, with TRBD1 matching 7 bases. The germline gives CDR1 SGHVS, CDR2 FQNEAQ. The CDR3 runs 16 residues. V was clipped by 3 bases and J by 9 bases; unmatched bases: 14. The CDR3 here is CASSLSGTATIRPQHF. CDR3 in DNA: TGTGCCAGCAGCTTGTCCGGGACAGCCACAATCAGGCCCCAGCATTTT.

V gene TRBV5-5 combines with J gene TRBJ2-7, with D tentatively TRBD2 (6 bases). Trimming left V 2 bases short and J 3 bases short, with 21 bases between. This CDR3 has 17 residues. Per germline, CDR1 SGHKS and CDR2 YYEKEE (reference sequence). The CDR3 bases are TGTGCCAGCAGCTTTCATGCGGGAACGGCGGAGTACTACGAGCAGTACTTC. Amino acid sequence: CASSFHAGTAEYYEQYF.

The CDR3 DNA reads as TGTGCCAGCAGCCTACTCTACGAGCAGTACTTC. Translation: CASSLLYEQYF. The V and J genes are TRBV6-5 and TRBJ2-7; D gene ambiguous. Trimming shortened V by 6 bases and J by 3 bases, and 6 bases separated the two germline ends. CDR3 size: 11 residues. Germline V gene data show CDR1 as MNHEY and CDR2 as SVGAGI.

The J gene is TRBJ2-1, the V gene TRBV29-1; 7 bases line up with TRBD2. J was trimmed by 0 bases and V by 5 bases; bases with no gene match: 4. This CDR3 comprises 14 residues. Germline CDR1 is SQVTM and CDR2 is ANQGSEA. CDR3 sequence reads: CSVRSGGSYNEQFF. The CDR3 region has the DNA TGCAGCGTTCGTTCGGGGGGCTCCTACAATGAGCAGTTCTTC.

The V and J genes are TRBV10-2 and TRBJ1-1; 8 bases line up with TRBD1. Germline values: CDR1 WSHSY, CDR2 SAAADI. This CDR3 region has 11 residues. V was clipped by 8 bases and J by 5 bases; unmatched bases: 1. This CDR3 reads CASRTGTEAFF. The CDR3 DNA follows: TGCGCCAGCCGGACAGGGACTGAAGCTTTCTTT.

V usage is TRBV9 and J usage is TRBJ1-2, with 9 bases matching TRBD1. Germline CDR1 reads SGDLS; CDR2 reads YYNGEE. CDR3 length equals 16 residues. J gave up 4 bases and V 4 bases, and 11 bases lay outside the gene matches. The CDR3 DNA reads as TGTGCCAGCAGCCCGAACTACGGGACAGGGCCCTATGGCTACACCTTC. This gives the protein CASSPNYGTGPYGYTF.

J is TRBJ1-2 and V is TRBV6-5; no reliable D call. CDR1 is MNHEY and CDR2 is SVGAGI in the germline V gene. V gave up 6 bases and J gave up 2 bases, with 16 bases separating them. This CDR3 is built from 15 residues. In DNA form, the CDR3 reads TGTGCCAGCAGAAAATCGATAGGAGAAAACTATGGCTACACCTTC. Protein sequence: CASRKSIGENYGYTF.

The table lists this clone with a count of one. This chain uses TRBV9 with TRBJ2-1; 8 positions match TRBD2. V dropped 1 base and J dropped 3; count of bases not matched to a gene: 6. The CDR3 sequence is 16 residues long. CDR1 is SGDLS and CDR2 is YYNGEE in the germline V gene. In nucleotides, the CDR3 is TGTGCCAGCAGCGTATCGGCGGCGGGAGGCTACAATGAGCAGTTCTTC. This gives the protein CASSVSAAGGYNEQFF. The complete variable domain, with remaining parts taken from reference TRBV9 and TRBJ2-1, reads DSGVTQTPKHLITATGQRVTLRCSPRSGDLSVYWYQQSLDQGLQFLIQYYNGEERAKGNILERFSAQQFPDLHSELNLSSLELGDSALYFCASSVSAAGGYNEQFFGPGTRLTVL.

The chain joins TRBV7-6 to TRBJ1-1; TRBD1 agrees at 9 bases. With 2 bases clipped from V and 1 base from J, the junction kept 14 bases outside the gene matches. The length of the CDR3 is 19 residues. CDR1 and CDR2 from the germline V gene are SGHVS and FNYEAQ. CDR3 DNA sequence: TGTGCCAGCAGCTTACCCACTTTCCGGGACAGGGAGTGGAACACTGAAGCTTTCTTT. Amino acid sequence: CASSLPTFRDREWNTEAFF.

The V call is TRBV30, the J call TRBJ1-6, with 9 positions matching TRBD1. Germline V CDR1 and CDR2: GTSNPN, SVGIG (reference sequence). V dropped 5 bases and J dropped 9; count of bases not matched to a gene: 8. CDR3 length equals 14 residues. The CDR3 protein is CAWDPGTGSSPLHF. As DNA, the CDR3 is TGTGCCTGGGACCCCGGGACAGGGAGTTCACCCCTCCACTTT.

The rearrangement links TRBV7-8 to TRBJ1-2; the match to TRBD1 covers 7 bases. The CDR3 is 15 residues long. J was trimmed by 4 bases and V by 1 base; bases with no gene match: 6. Germline assignment: CDR1 SGHVS and CDR2 FQNEAQ. CDR3 sequence: CASSLEWDRPYGYTF. The DNA for the CDR3 is TGTGCCAGCAGCTTAGAGTGGGACAGACCCTATGGCTACACCTTC.

The chain uses TRBV18 and TRBJ2-2, with 12 bases aligning to TRBD2. Germline V gives CDR1 KGHSH, CDR2 LQKENI. V was pared by 1 base and J by 5 bases, with 8 bases of the junction left unmatched. CDR3 length equals 18 residues. The CDR3 region is CASSPRPLAGGRTGELFF. The CDR3 coding sequence is TGTGCCAGCTCACCACGCCCACTAGCGGGGGGCCGGACCGGGGAGCTGTTTTTT.

The chain recombines TRBV11-2 with TRBJ1-5, with D unresolved. CDR3 length: 13 amino acids. The V end lost 1 base, the J end lost 6 bases, and 7 bases lay between the germline ends. CDR1 and CDR2 (germline): SGHAT, FQNNGV. DNA of the CDR3: TGTGCCAGCAGCTTAGTTGAGGGTCAGCCCCAGCATTTT. Translated, it gives CASSLVEGQPQHF.

This clone was observed a single time. J is TRBJ2-7 and V is TRBV5-1; tentative D call: TRBD2 (6 bases). The CDR3 runs 12 residues. Germline V CDR1 and CDR2: SGHRS, YFSETQ. V lost 3 bases and J 6 bases, leaving 10 bases between the germline ends. The CDR3 region has the DNA TGCGCCAGCAGCTCCCTCGGGGGCGAGCAGTACTTC. Its translation: CASSSLGGEQYF.

The chain couples TRBV11-2 to TRBJ2-1; D unresolved. The germline V and J ends were trimmed by 0 bases and 8 bases, with 5 bases remaining between them. Germline V CDR1 and CDR2: SGHAT, FQNNGV. The CDR3 loop spans 12 amino acids. The CDR3 coding sequence is TGTGCCAGCAGCTTAGATCGTTATGAGCAGTTCTTC. Encoded protein: CASSLDRYEQFF.

This clone was found once. This chain joins TRBV29-1 and TRBJ2-5, with D perhaps matching TRBD2 (6 bases). Germline CDR1 is SQVTM and CDR2 is ANQGSEA. This CDR3 is 13 amino acids long. V dropped 3 bases and J dropped 4 bases, with 12 bases sitting between them. The chain's CDR3 is CSVDPTGVETQYF. CDR3 DNA: TGCAGCGTTGATCCCACGGGGGTAGAGACCCAGTACTTC. The complete variable domain, with remaining parts taken from reference TRBV29-1 and TRBJ2-5, reads SAVISQKPSRDICQRGTSLTIQCQVDSQVTMMFWYRQQPGQSLTLIATANQGSEATYESGFVIDKFPISRPNLTFSTLTVSNMSPEDSSIYLCSVDPTGVETQYFGPGTRLLVL.

V and J are TRBV5-1 and TRBJ2-3; a weak D match, TRBD1 (6 bases). V lost 0 bases, J lost 2 bases, and 16 bases lay in between. This CDR3 region has 17 residues. Looked up from germline, CDR1 is SGHRS and CDR2 is YFSETQ. The CDR3 sequence: CASSLASRGGNTDTQYF. CDR3 sequence (DNA): TGCGCCAGCAGCTTGGCCTCCCGAGGGGGAAACACAGATACGCAGTATTTT. Complete variable domain (other parts from reference TRBV5-1 and TRBJ2-3): KAGVTQTPRYLIKTRGQQVTLSCSPISGHRSVSWYQQTPGQGLQFLFEYFSETQRNKGNFPGRFSGRQFSNSRSEMNVSTLELGDSALYLCASSLASRGGNTDTQYFGPGTRLTVL.

V and J are TRBV28 and TRBJ2-5; 8 bases agree with TRBD1. With 6 bases clipped from V and 5 bases from J, the junction kept 14 bases outside the gene matches. Germline CDR1 and CDR2: MDHEN and SYDVKM. The CDR3 contains 16 residues. For the CDR3, the DNA is TGTGCCAGCAGCCGCCCCGCAGCAGGGGGCCTTGAGACCCAGTACTTC. Translation gives CASSRPAAGGLETQYF.

The CDR3 coding sequence is TGCGCCAGCAGCCAAGGCGGTTTAACTGAAGCTTTCTTT. It yields the protein CASSQGGLTEAFF. This chain links TRBV4-1 with TRBJ1-1; D remains unclear. The germline V and J ends were trimmed by 1 base and 5 bases, with 8 bases remaining between them. There are 13 residues in the CDR3. Germline CDR1 MGHRA, CDR2 YSYEKL.

V gene TRBV7-8 combines with J gene TRBJ2-5, with a tentative D call TRBD2 (7 bases). CDR1 and CDR2 (germline): SGHVS, FQNEAQ. The germline V and J ends were trimmed by 5 bases and 4 bases, with 14 bases remaining between them. The CDR3 has 14 residues. The CDR3 sequence: CASSHGLGGETQYF. The CDR3 DNA follows: TGTGCCAGCAGCCATGGACTAGGGGGAGAGACCCAGTACTTC.

The chain recombines TRBV11-3 with TRBJ2-1; a weak D match, TRBD2 (5 bases). Trimming removed 5 bases from V and 0 bases from J, with 11 bases in between. Germline V gene data show CDR1 as SGHNT and CDR2 as YENEEA. The CDR3 contains 15 residues. The CDR3: CASSPSGNSYNEQFF. CDR3 sequence (DNA): TGTGCCAGCAGCCCAAGCGGAAACTCCTACAATGAGCAGTTCTTC.

The V gene is TRBV28, the J gene TRBJ2-7; 7 bases agree with TRBD1. Germline trimming cut 3 bases from V and 2 bases from J; bases unmatched to any gene: 4. The CDR3 runs 14 residues. Germline loops: CDR1 MDHEN, CDR2 SYDVKM. The CDR3 coding sequence is TGTGCCAGCAGTTTCGGACAGGTTACCTACGAGCAGTACTTC. Protein sequence: CASSFGQVTYEQYF.

V and J are TRBV5-1 and TRBJ1-6; TRBD1 matches at 12 bases. This CDR3 region has 17 residues. The V gene end was trimmed by 0 bases and the J gene end by 14 bases; junction bases not matched to a gene: 12. Germline lookup yields CDR1 SGHRS and CDR2 YFSETQ. The CDR3 spells CASSLGSTGTGGPTLHF. The CDR3 DNA reads as TGCGCCAGCAGCTTGGGGTCCACCGGGACAGGGGGCCCTACCCTCCACTTT.